This T cell receptor (beta chain) was captured in a study of cytomegalovirus exposure and HLA in healthy donors. Comments on this clone: As yet, its antigen is unknown.

V gave up 1 base and J gave up 0 bases; unmatched junction bases: 3. The CDR3 extends over 16 amino acids. The germline V gene encodes CDR1 SGHRS and CDR2 YFSETQ. PCR used 60 Vbeta primers and 13 Jbeta primers. TCRdb's copy holds only in-frame clones and misses some; the assay was immunoSEQ multiplex PCR. The sample includes about 93,000 clones, roughly 75% seen only once; the top ten take 6% to 9.5%. Study outcomes and limitations: Presence/absence results assume similar sequencing depth per donor, which may not hold. Upon later analysis, TCR association rates were observed to vary by HLA locus, being highest for DRB1 and lowest for HLA-C. CMV antigen specificity of a few CMV-associated chains was confirmed in vitro. The listing of 160 or so TCR beta chains classed them as cytomegalovirus-associated.

Specimen: PBMCs. The chain uses TRBV5-1 and TRBJ1-4, with 7 bases that match TRBD1. The source is a man aged 25-40 years in good health and CMV-seronegative. As DNA, the CDR3 is TGCGCCAGCAGCTTGACCGGGACAGCAACTAATGAAAAACTGTTTTTT. Residues: CASSLTGTATNEKLFF.